This T cell receptor beta chain appears in the sequencing data of a study of T-cell reconstitution after alpha-beta-depleted transplantation in children. This clonotype was observed many times. At one end, the junction sequence differs from germline, possibly due to a read error. Unique molecular identifiers were incorporated into the prepared TCRbeta library. TCRdb processed the PCR reads anew with MiXCR; each CDR3 protein has one entry. The sample holds some 70,000 distinct CDR3 sequences, about 6.7% seen once. CDR3 length: 14 amino acids. Germline V gene lookup returns CDR1 DFQATT and CDR2 SNEGSKA (reference sequence).

The rearrangement links TRBV20-1 to TRBJ1-5; 9 nucleotides agree with TRBD1. The specimen comprised PBMCs from the stem cell graft donor, sampled from the stem cell graft. The receptor's source is a human donor who donated a stem cell graft to a child with acute lymphoblastic leukemia. The CDR3 nucleotides are TGCATTGCTCCGGGACAGGGCTTTAGTCAGCCCCAGCATTTT. Encoded protein: CIAPGQGFSQPQHF.